The TCR beta chain described here comes from a study of blood T cell repertoires in COVID-19. Looking at the study overall: COVID-19 samples, acute and convalescent, were from the United States, Italy and Spain. The cDNA or gDNA used as material had been derived from T cells, B-cell-depleted T cells, or PBMCs.

Original processing methods: Reference gene primer amplification yielded estimated nucleated cell counts. Only in-frame clones appear in the TCRdb table, and some are missing; sequencing was by immunoSEQ multiplex PCR. V, J and clone size were drawn from that table, and D and trimming were deduced from the DNA. This table has about 300,000 clones, around nine tenths appearing once. V gave up 0 bases and J gave up 4 bases, with 10 bases separating them. The CDR3 consists of 14 residues. Germline V CDR1 and CDR2: SGHNT, YYREEE (reference sequence). Recovered status applied to Cohort 3 donors who had two consecutive negative PCRs. It also applied to those with clearance or with symptom resolution.

This chain uses TRBV5-4 with TRBJ1-2; D possibly corresponds to TRBD1 (6 bases). Sample: PBMCs or T cells enriched from blood (not recorded which). This receptor was obtained from a young woman who had recovered from COVID-19. In DNA, the CDR3 is TGTGCCAGCAGCTTGGCCGGGACAACCTATGGCTACACCTTC. It yields the protein CASSLAGTTYGYTF.